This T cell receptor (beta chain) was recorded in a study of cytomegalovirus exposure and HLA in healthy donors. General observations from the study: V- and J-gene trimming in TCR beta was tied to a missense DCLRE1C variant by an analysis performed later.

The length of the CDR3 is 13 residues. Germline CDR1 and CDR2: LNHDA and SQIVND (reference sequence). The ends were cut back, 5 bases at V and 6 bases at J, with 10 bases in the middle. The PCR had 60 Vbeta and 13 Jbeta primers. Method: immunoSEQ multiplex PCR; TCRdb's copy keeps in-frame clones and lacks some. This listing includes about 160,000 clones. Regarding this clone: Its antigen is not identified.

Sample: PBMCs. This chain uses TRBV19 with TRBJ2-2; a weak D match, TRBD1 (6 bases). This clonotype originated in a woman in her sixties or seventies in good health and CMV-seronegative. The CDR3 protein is CASSFRTAGELFF. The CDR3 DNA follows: TGTGCCAGTAGTTTTCGGACAGCCGGGGAGCTGTTTTTT. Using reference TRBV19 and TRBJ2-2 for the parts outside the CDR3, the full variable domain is DGGITQSPKYLFRKEGQNVTLSCEQNLNHDAMYWYRQDPGQGLRLIYYSQIVNDFQKGDIAEGYSVSREKKESFPLTVTSAQKNPTAFYLCASSFRTAGELFFGEGSRLTVL.